These 29 T cell receptor beta chains were sequenced from one sample in a study of CD8+ T cells in alopecia areata. Sequencing templates came from extracted RNA that was reverse transcribed into cDNA. TCRdb's copy holds only in-frame clones and misses some; the assay was immunoSEQ multiplex PCR. The sample records some 150,000 clones, approximately 70% being singletons. The material sequenced was CD8+ T cells sorted from blood, taken at week 0. These receptors all stem from a human donor with alopecia areata.

This sequence joins TRBV29-1 and TRBJ2-7; 8 nucleotides agree with TRBD1. After removal of 6 bases from V and 7 bases from J, the junction contained 8 bases not matched to a gene. The CDR3 extends over 12 amino acids. Germline CDR1 is SQVTM and CDR2 is ANQGSEA. CDR3 DNA: TGCAGCGTGGGACAGGTGGGTCGGGAGCAGTACTTC. This translates into CSVGQVGREQYF.

This chain joins TRBV30 and TRBJ2-3, with 8 bases identical to TRBD1. Germline assignment: CDR1 GTSNPN and CDR2 SVGIG (reference sequence). V was clipped by 4 bases and J by 3 bases; unmatched bases: 6. CDR3 length equals 14 residues. CDR3 protein: CAWIFGQGTDTQYF. CDR3 nucleotides: TGTGCCTGGATCTTTGGACAGGGAACAGATACGCAGTATTTT.

The chain couples TRBV10-3 to TRBJ2-7; TRBD2 agrees at 7 bases. Per germline, CDR1 ENHRY and CDR2 SYGVKD. V was pared by 0 bases and J by 8 bases, with 16 bases of the junction left unmatched. The length of the CDR3 is 17 residues. The CDR3 coding sequence is TGTGCCATCAGTGAGTCAACGGAGCGGGACGGGGTTAAAAAGCAGTACTTC. It is translated as CAISESTERDGVKKQYF.

This clone occurred a few times. This chain connects TRBV29-1 to TRBJ1-2; perhaps TRBD1 as D (6 bases). V lost 7 bases and J 8 bases, leaving 14 bases between the germline ends. CDR1 is SQVTM, CDR2 ANQGSEA, per germline. The CDR3 length is 11 residues. The CDR3 region has the DNA TGCAGCGGGTCGGGGACAAGGGGCTACACCTTC. Translating gives CSGSGTRGYTF. Together with reference TRBV29-1 and TRBJ1-2, the CDR3 gives the full variable domain: SAVISQKPSRDICQRGTSLTIQCQVDSQVTMMFWYRQQPGQSLTLIATANQGSEATYESGFVIDKFPISRPNLTFSTLTVSNMSPEDSSIYLCSGSGTRGYTFGSGTRLTVV.

There are a few counts of this clone. The V and J genes are TRBV7-9 and TRBJ1-2, with no clear D. This CDR3 spans 13 amino acids. V lost 5 bases, J lost 8 bases, and 15 bases lay in between. CDR1 and CDR2 from the germline V gene are SEHNR and FQNEAQ (reference sequence). The CDR3 region is CASSPWQLVGYTF. The CDR3 DNA reads as TGTGCCAGCAGCCCGTGGCAATTGGTAGGCTACACCTTC.

V and J are TRBV5-6 and TRBJ1-1; D is perhaps TRBD1 (5 bases). The CDR3 contains 14 residues. With 3 bases removed from V and 2 bases from J, the gap between germline ends came to 11 bases. Germline CDR1 and CDR2: SGHDT and YYEEEE. The CDR3 DNA sequence: TGTGCCAGCAGCTGGGGGGACTCTAACACTGAAGCTTTCTTT. Translation gives CASSWGDSNTEAFF.

The chain employs TRBV29-1 and TRBJ2-7; perhaps TRBD2 as D (6 bases). The CDR3 totals 15 residues. CDR1 is SQVTM and CDR2 is ANQGSEA in the germline V gene. The V and J ends lost 1 base and 2 bases respectively, with 15 bases between them. CDR3 nucleotide sequence: TGCAGCGTTGAAGGGAGGGAAGGCAGCCCCTACGAGCAGTACTTC. Protein sequence: CSVEGREGSPYEQYF.

The chain couples TRBV29-1 to TRBJ2-1, with no clear D. Looked up from germline, CDR1 is SQVTM and CDR2 is ANQGSEA. The CDR3 loop spans 13 amino acids. V was clipped by 3 bases and J by 10 bases, with 16 bases between them. The CDR3 DNA reads as TGCAGCGTTGACTTCGGCGGTTCGTGGGAGCAGTTCTTC. This gives the protein CSVDFGGSWEQFF.

This clone was counted a single time. This CDR3 is CASSYSGPRGPPAFF. CDR3 in DNA: TGTGCCAGCAGTTACAGCGGACCTAGGGGCCCGCCGGCTTTCTTT. The V and J genes are TRBV13 and TRBJ1-1; D is perhaps TRBD1 (5 bases). CDR3 length: 15 amino acids. Trimming removed 6 bases from V and 11 bases from J, with 25 bases in between. CDR1 and CDR2 from the germline V gene are PRHDT and FYEKMQ (reference sequence). Drawing the rest from reference TRBV13 and TRBJ1-1, the complete variable domain is AAGVIQSPRHLIKEKRETATLKCYPIPRHDTVYWYQQGPGQDPQFLISFYEKMQSDKGSIPDRFSAQQFSDYHSELNMSSLELGDSALYFCASSYSGPRGPPAFFGQGTRLTVV.

CDR3 coding DNA: TGTGCCAGCAGTGTGTTGGCTAGCGGGGGGACAGATACGCAGTATTTT. Translated: CASSVLASGGTDTQYF. The rearrangement links TRBV2 to TRBJ2-3; the match to TRBD2 covers 11 bases. Trimming at V came to 4 bases and at J to 3 bases, leaving 6 bases not matched to a gene. Germline CDR1 is SNHLY and CDR2 is FYNNEI. This CDR3 is built from 16 residues.

V usage is TRBV30 and J usage is TRBJ1-2; D is perhaps TRBD1 (5 bases). The CDR3 totals 12 residues. CDR1 is GTSNPN and CDR2 is SVGIG in the germline V gene (reference sequence). Trimming took off 5 bases at V and 3 bases at J, with 10 bases between the two ends. The chain's CDR3 is CAWGARDYGYTF. The DNA of the CDR3 is TGTGCCTGGGGGGCACGGGACTATGGCTACACCTTC. Complete variable domain (other parts from reference TRBV30 and TRBJ1-2): SQTIHQWPATLVQPVGSPLSLECTVEGTSNPNLYWYRQAAGRGLQLLFYSVGIGQISSEVPQNLSASRPQDRQFILSSKKLLLSDSGFYLCAWGARDYGYTFGSGTRLTVV.

The V and J genes are TRBV9 and TRBJ1-2; no clear D. V lost 3 bases, J lost 7 bases, and 10 bases lay in between. CDR3 length equals 12 residues. Germline V gene lookup returns CDR1 SGDLS and CDR2 YYNGEE. The CDR3 reads CASSAGTFGYTF. The CDR3 region has the DNA TGTGCCAGCAGCGCAGGAACATTTGGCTACACCTTC.

This clone was observed a handful of times. The CDR3 region is CAWSRVGTEAFF. In DNA form, the CDR3 reads TGTGCCTGGAGCAGGGTGGGCACTGAAGCTTTCTTT. The rearrangement joins TRBV30 to TRBJ1-1; D is perhaps TRBD1 (5 bases). The V end was cut by 3 bases, the J end by 4 bases, with 9 bases between. The CDR3 is made up of 12 amino acids. Germline V gene lookup returns CDR1 GTSNPN and CDR2 SVGIG (reference sequence).

The rearrangement links TRBV6-5 to TRBJ2-4; the D gene could be TRBD1 or TRBD2 (5 bases each). V dropped 2 bases and J dropped 4 bases, with 15 bases sitting between them. The CDR3 runs to 16 residues. The germline gives CDR1 MNHEY, CDR2 SVGAGI. The CDR3 DNA reads as TGTGCCAGCAGTTACAACGTACCGGGACCAAAAAACATTCAGTACTTC. Its translation is CASSYNVPGPKNIQYF.

The CDR3 DNA follows: TGTGCCAGCAGTTTAGCCGGGGTCAATGAGCAGTTCTTC. Residues: CASSLAGVNEQFF. V is TRBV27 and J is TRBJ2-1, with a tentative D call TRBD2 (5 bases). Germline lookup yields CDR1 MNHEY and CDR2 SMNVEV (reference sequence). The ends were cut back, 2 bases at V and 6 bases at J, with 8 bases in the middle. CDR3 size: 13 residues.

The rearrangement joins TRBV2 to TRBJ2-7; D gene unclear. This CDR3 comprises 15 residues. V gave up 6 bases and J gave up 4 bases, with 19 bases separating them. The V gene's germline CDR1 is SNHLY and CDR2 FYNNEI. CDR3 bases: TGTGCCAGCAGAGGTCGGGTGGACCGTTCTTACGAGCAGTACTTC. It translates to CASRGRVDRSYEQYF. The whole variable domain, filled in from reference TRBV2 and TRBJ2-7, reads EPEVTQTPSHQVTQMGQEVILRCVPISNHLYFYWYRQILGQKVEFLVSFYNNEISEKSEIFDDQFSVERPDGSNFTLKIRSTKLEDSAMYFCASRGRVDRSYEQYFGPGTRLTVT.

A few counts support this clone. The missing conserved phenylalanine or tryptophan at the end of this CDR3 makes a read error likely. Because the CDR3's place on the DNA is in doubt, the DNA is left out and the CDR3 is given as listed by TCRdb. This chain connects TRBV28 to TRBJ1-2; TRBD1 was called by the table and not checked on the DNA. Germline CDR1 and CDR2: MDHEN and SYDVKM. Counting both end residues, the CDR3 totals 12 amino acids. CDR3 region: CASSYPRDRGAI.

This chain uses TRBV4-1 with TRBJ1-2; the D gene is possibly TRBD1 (5 bases). The CDR3 extends over 13 amino acids. V was clipped by 4 bases and J by 4 bases, with 10 bases between them. Germline CDR1 and CDR2: MGHRA and YSYEKL. CDR3 in DNA: TGCGCCAGCAGCCGCGGGGGAACCTATGGCTACACCTTC. This codes for CASSRGGTYGYTF.

V usage is TRBV7-2 and J usage is TRBJ1-3; D unresolved. V was shortened by 5 bases and J by 0 bases, with 8 bases between the two germline ends. From germline, CDR1 is SGHTA and CDR2 FQGNSA. This CDR3 has 14 amino acids. The CDR3: CASSLYSSGNTIYF. CDR3 bases: TGTGCCAGCAGCCTCTATAGCTCTGGAAACACCATATATTTT. The whole variable domain, remainder taken from reference TRBV7-2 and TRBJ1-3, is GAGVSQSPSNKVTEKGKDVELRCDPISGHTALYWYRQSLGQGLEFLIYFQGNSAPDKSGLPSDRFSAERTGGSVSTLTIQRTQQEDSAVYLCASSLYSSGNTIYFGEGSWLTVV.

The genes are TRBV7-9 and TRBJ1-1, with TRBD1 matching 7 bases. CDR3 length: 11 amino acids. J lost 8 bases, V lost 6 bases, and 3 bases had no gene match. Germline loops: CDR1 SEHNR, CDR2 FQNEAQ (reference sequence). The CDR3 is CASSWGQEAFF. CDR3 DNA: TGTGCCAGCAGTTGGGGACAGGAAGCTTTCTTT.

The J gene is TRBJ2-1, the V gene TRBV27, with 7 positions matching TRBD1. The J segment lost 6 bases and the V segment lost 5 bases, leaving 7 bases of the junction unmatched. The CDR3 sequence is 14 residues long. Germline CDR1 and CDR2: MNHEY and SMNVEV (reference sequence). The CDR3 sequence: CASSLTTGFNEQFF. CDR3 in DNA: TGTGCCAGCAGTCTCACGACAGGGTTCAATGAGCAGTTCTTC.

The chain couples TRBV7-9 to TRBJ2-5; 12 bases are shared with TRBD2. This CDR3 has 15 residues. From germline, CDR1 is SEHNR and CDR2 FQNEAQ (reference sequence). J lost 1 base, V lost 5 bases, and 2 bases had no gene match. The CDR3 region is CASSQTSGGQETQYF. The CDR3 coding sequence is TGTGCCAGCAGCCAGACTAGCGGGGGCCAAGAGACCCAGTACTTC.

J is TRBJ2-1 and V is TRBV4-1; 8 bases line up with TRBD1. Germline CDR1 MGHRA, CDR2 YSYEKL. The CDR3 runs to 16 residues. With V trimmed by 4 bases and J by 8 bases, 13 bases remained unmatched. CDR3 protein: CASSPRGQGSGDEQFF. The CDR3, as DNA: TGCGCCAGCAGCCCCCGCGGACAGGGTTCGGGGGATGAGCAGTTCTTC.

The DNA for the CDR3 is TGTGCCAGCAGTTTTTTGAGGGAGACCTACAATGAGCAGTTCTTC. Its protein is CASSFLRETYNEQFF. V usage is TRBV27 and J usage is TRBJ2-1; weak D call: TRBD2 (5 bases). Germline CDR1 reads MNHEY; CDR2 reads SMNVEV (reference sequence). This CDR3 is 15 amino acids long. Trimming took off 3 bases at V and 2 bases at J, with 11 bases between the two ends.

V usage is TRBV2 and J usage is TRBJ1-5, with a tentative D call TRBD1 (5 bases). The CDR3 length is 16 residues. V lost 0 bases and J lost 2, with 11 bases in between. CDR1 and CDR2 from the germline V gene are SNHLY and FYNNEI. The CDR3 is CASSEAHQGGNQPQHF. The CDR3, as DNA: TGTGCCAGCAGTGAAGCCCACCAGGGTGGCAATCAGCCCCAGCATTTT.

Only one count was recorded for this clone. The V call is TRBV30, the J call TRBJ1-1; TRBD1 aligns across 7 bases. The CDR3 runs to 13 residues. The germline V gene encodes CDR1 GTSNPN and CDR2 SVGIG (reference sequence). Unmatched junction bases numbered 9, after V lost 5 bases and J lost 6 bases. CDR3 loop: CAWGTEGSPEAFF. The CDR3 DNA is TGTGCCTGGGGGACAGAGGGAAGTCCTGAAGCTTTCTTT.

The rearrangement uses TRBV13 and TRBJ1-1, with a tentative D call TRBD1 (5 bases). Germline V gene lookup returns CDR1 PRHDT and CDR2 FYEKMQ (reference sequence). V lost 5 bases and J lost 1, with 14 bases in between. CDR3 length: 15 residues. CDR3 sequence (DNA): TGTGCCAGCAGCCCCCCCCTTGGACAGAACACTGAAGCTTTCTTT. Translating it yields CASSPPLGQNTEAFF. The variable domain in full, with the rest retrieved from reference TRBV13 and TRBJ1-1, is AAGVIQSPRHLIKEKRETATLKCYPIPRHDTVYWYQQGPGQDPQFLISFYEKMQSDKGSIPDRFSAQQFSDYHSELNMSSLELGDSALYFCASSPPLGQNTEAFFGQGTRLTVV.

The J gene is TRBJ2-7, the V gene TRBV5-6; 7 nucleotides agree with TRBD1. After removal of 4 bases from V and 2 bases from J, the junction contained 12 bases not matched to a gene. From germline, CDR1 is SGHDT and CDR2 YYEEEE. This CDR3 is 16 amino acids long. The CDR3 spells CASSPYIGTEAYEQYF. The CDR3 DNA follows: TGTGCCAGCAGCCCATATATCGGGACAGAGGCCTACGAGCAGTACTTC.

The genes are TRBV2 and TRBJ2-1; D unresolved. This CDR3 spans 14 amino acids. Trimming pared 7 bases from V and 5 bases from J, leaving 15 bases between. The germline V gene encodes CDR1 SNHLY and CDR2 FYNNEI. CDR3 loop: CASIYSSEDNEQFF. CDR3 bases: TGTGCCAGCATTTATTCTTCAGAGGACAATGAGCAGTTCTTC.